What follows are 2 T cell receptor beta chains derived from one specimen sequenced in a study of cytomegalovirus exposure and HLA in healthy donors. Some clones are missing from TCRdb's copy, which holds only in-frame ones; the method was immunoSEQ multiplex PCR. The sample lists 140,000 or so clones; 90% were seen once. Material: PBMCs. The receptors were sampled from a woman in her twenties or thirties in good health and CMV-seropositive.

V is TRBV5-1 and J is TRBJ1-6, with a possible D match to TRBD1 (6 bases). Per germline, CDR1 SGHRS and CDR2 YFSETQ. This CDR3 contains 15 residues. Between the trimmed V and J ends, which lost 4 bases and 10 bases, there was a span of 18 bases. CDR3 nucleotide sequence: TGCGCCAGCAGCCCGGAAACAGGGACGGGATCACCCCTCCACTTT. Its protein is CASSPETGTGSPLHF.

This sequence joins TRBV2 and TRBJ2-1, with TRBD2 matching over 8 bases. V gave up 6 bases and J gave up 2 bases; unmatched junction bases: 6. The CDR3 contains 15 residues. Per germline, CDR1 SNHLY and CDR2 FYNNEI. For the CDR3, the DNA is TGTGCCAGCAGGGACACTAGCGGAACCTACAATGAGCAGTTCTTC. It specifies CASRDTSGTYNEQFF. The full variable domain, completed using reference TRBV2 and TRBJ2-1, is EPEVTQTPSHQVTQMGQEVILRCVPISNHLYFYWYRQILGQKVEFLVSFYNNEISEKSEIFDDQFSVERPDGSNFTLKIRSTKLEDSAMYFCASRDTSGTYNEQFFGPGTRLTVL.